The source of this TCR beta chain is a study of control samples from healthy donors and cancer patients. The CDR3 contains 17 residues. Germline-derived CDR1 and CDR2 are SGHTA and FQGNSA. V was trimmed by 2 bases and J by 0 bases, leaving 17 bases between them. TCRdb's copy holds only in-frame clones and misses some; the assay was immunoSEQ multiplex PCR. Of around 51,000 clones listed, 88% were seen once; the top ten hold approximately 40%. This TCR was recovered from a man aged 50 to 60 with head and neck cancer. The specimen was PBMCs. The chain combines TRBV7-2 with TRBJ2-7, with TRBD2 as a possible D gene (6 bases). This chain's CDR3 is CASSLRAPAGNSYEQYF. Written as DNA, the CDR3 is TGTGCCAGCAGCTTACGGGCCCCAGCGGGCAACTCCTACGAGCAGTACTTC.